Listed below are T cell receptor beta chains from one sample, sequenced in a study of human T cells and chemical hapten exposure. Via MiXCR, TCRdb re-called the RACE reads, giving one row per CDR3 protein. The sample includes roughly 380,000 distinct CDR3 sequences, more than 5% of them seen just once. Material: whole blood, obtained in connection with sensitization to the hapten diphenylcyclopropenone (DPC). Receptor source: a young woman with alopecia areata. Some clones in this sample may be carry-over from other donors' samples. CDR3s include the opening cysteine and the closing phenylalanine or tryptophan. The D gene is left open where the match is weak. Clone size is not always given. Where it is, it says once, few, many or a class for expanded clones.

clone size: -
V gene: TRBV28
D gene: TRBD1
J gene: TRBJ2-2
CDR3 protein: CAIIGGQGNTGELFF
CDR3 DNA: TGTGCCATCATAGGGGGACAGGGGAACACCGGGGAGCTGTTTTTT

clone size: -
V gene: TRBV20-1
D gene: TRBD1
J gene: TRBJ1-5
CDR3 protein: CSANPPGQGSIQPQHF
CDR3 DNA: TGCAGTGCTAATCCCCCCGGACAGGGCAGTATTCAGCCCCAGCATTTT

clone size: many
V gene: TRBV7-2
D gene: -
J gene: TRBJ1-1
CDR3 protein: CASSATVNTEAFF
CDR3 DNA: TGTGCCAGCAGCGCGACAGTGAACACTGAAGCTTTCTTT

clone size: few
V gene: TRBV21-1
D gene: -
J gene: TRBJ1-5
CDR3 protein: CASSSRSRRSNQPQHF
CDR3 DNA: TGTGCCAGCAGCTCACGCTCCAGAAGAAGCAATCAGCCCCAGCATTTT

clone size: few
V gene: TRBV2
D gene: -
J gene: TRBJ2-3
CDR3 protein: CASSVVALSTDTQYF
CDR3 DNA: TGTGCCAGCAGTGTCGTTGCGTTAAGCACAGATACGCAGTATTTT

clone size: -
V gene: TRBV6-1
D gene: -
J gene: TRBJ1-4
CDR3 protein: CASSQYRPTNEKLFF
CDR3 DNA: TGTGCCAGCAGTCAATACAGACCAACTAATGAAAAACTGTTTTTT

clone size: few
V gene: TRBV29-1
D gene: -
J gene: TRBJ1-1
CDR3 protein: CSVIGGKMNTEAFF
CDR3 DNA: TGCAGCGTTATTGGTGGGAAGATGAACACTGAAGCTTTCTTT

clone size: few
V gene: TRBV15
D gene: -
J gene: TRBJ2-7
CDR3 protein: CATSRGSWDSRLEQYF
CDR3 DNA: TGTGCCACCAGCAGAGGATCCTGGGACTCCCGCTTGGAGCAGTACTTC

clone size: many
V gene: TRBV3-1
D gene: -
J gene: TRBJ1-2
CDR3 protein: CASSQALPNYGYTF
CDR3 DNA: TGTGCCAGCAGCCAAGCCTTACCTAACTATGGCTACACCTTC

clone size: -
V gene: TRBV7-2
D gene: TRBD2
J gene: TRBJ2-1
CDR3 protein: CASSQQGLAKQFF
CDR3 DNA: TGTGCCAGCAGCCAACAGGGACTAGCGAAGCAGTTCTTC

clone size: many
V gene: TRBV4-1
D gene: -
J gene: TRBJ2-5
CDR3 protein: CASSQVAGSQETQYF
CDR3 DNA: TGCGCCAGCAGCCAAGTCGCGGGGTCACAAGAGACCCAGTACTTC

clone size: few
V gene: TRBV7-9
D gene: -
J gene: TRBJ1-3
CDR3 protein: CASSPGGVGSGNTIYF
CDR3 DNA: TGTGCCAGCAGCCCAGGAGGGGTAGGCTCTGGAAACACCATATATTTT

clone size: many
V gene: TRBV28
D gene: -
J gene: TRBJ1-5
CDR3 protein: CASTEVAQPQHF
CDR3 DNA: TGTGCCAGCACCGAGGTAGCTCAGCCCCAGCATTTT

clone size: few
V gene: TRBV28
D gene: TRBD1
J gene: TRBJ2-7
CDR3 protein: CASSSTGWGSYEQYF
CDR3 DNA: TGTGCCAGCAGCTCGACAGGGTGGGGTTCCTACGAGCAGTACTTC

clone size: -
V gene: TRBV20-1
D gene: TRBD1
J gene: TRBJ2-4
CDR3 protein: CSASGQGAPLAKNIQYF
CDR3 DNA: TGCAGTGCTAGCGGACAGGGGGCGCCCCTAGCCAAAAACATTCAGTACTTC

clone size: -
V gene: TRBV12-3/TRBV12-4
D gene: -
J gene: TRBJ2-7
CDR3 protein: CASSLGGTVSYEQYF
CDR3 DNA: TGTGCCAGCAGTTTGGGAGGGACAGTCTCCTACGAGCAGTACTTC

clone size: many
V gene: TRBV18
D gene: -
J gene: TRBJ1-3
CDR3 protein: CASSPGPLGTGNTIYF
CDR3 DNA: TGTGCCAGCTCACCAGGGCCATTGGGTACTGGAAACACCATATATTTT

clone size: few
V gene: TRBV20-1
D gene: TRBD1
J gene: TRBJ1-3
CDR3 protein: CSARDARDRGLGNTIYF
CDR3 DNA: TGCAGTGCTAGAGATGCCCGGGACAGGGGGCTAGGAAACACCATATATTTT

clone size: many
V gene: TRBV5-1
D gene: -
J gene: TRBJ1-1
CDR3 protein: CASSLNTQNTEAFF
CDR3 DNA: TGCGCCAGCAGCTTGAACACCCAGAACACTGAAGCTTTCTTT

clone size: many
V gene: TRBV2
D gene: TRBD2
J gene: TRBJ2-3
CDR3 protein: CASSGFGTNTDTQYF
CDR3 DNA: TGTGCCAGCAGTGGTTTTGGGACTAACACAGATACGCAGTATTTT

clone size: few
V gene: TRBV20-1
D gene: -
J gene: TRBJ1-1
CDR3 protein: CSASPGGAMNTEAFF
CDR3 DNA: TGCAGTGCTAGTCCCGGAGGGGCTATGAACACTGAAGCTTTCTTT

clone size: few
V gene: TRBV6-6
D gene: -
J gene: TRBJ2-2
CDR3 protein: CASSYLGQGVNTGELFF
CDR3 DNA: TGTGCCAGCAGTTACTTGGGCCAGGGTGTGAACACCGGGGAGCTGTTTTTT

clone size: few
V gene: TRBV20-1
D gene: TRBD2
J gene: TRBJ2-3
CDR3 protein: CSAPLAGGPDTQYF
CDR3 DNA: TGCAGTGCTCCCCTAGCGGGGGGTCCAGATACGCAGTATTTT

clone size: -
V gene: TRBV25-1
D gene: -
J gene: TRBJ2-3
CDR3 protein: CASSGQPVPSTDTQYF
CDR3 DNA: TGTGCCAGCAGTGGGCAGCCCGTTCCTAGCACAGATACGCAGTATTTT

clone size: -
V gene: TRBV7-8
D gene: TRBD2
J gene: TRBJ2-3
CDR3 protein: CASSPRRASGGGFTDTQYF
CDR3 DNA: TGTGCCAGCAGCCCCCGCCGCGCTAGCGGGGGGGGATTCACAGATACGCAGTATTTT

clone size: many
V gene: TRBV7-3
D gene: -
J gene: TRBJ1-1
CDR3 protein: CASSSQRDTEAFF
CDR3 DNA: TGTGCCAGCAGCTCCCAACGGGACACTGAAGCTTTCTTT

clone size: few
V gene: TRBV3-1
D gene: -
J gene: TRBJ1-4
CDR3 protein: CASSQEGEQRSTNEKLFF
CDR3 DNA: TGTGCCAGCAGCCAAGAGGGGGAACAAAGATCAACTAATGAAAAACTGTTTTTT

clone size: few
V gene: TRBV28
D gene: -
J gene: TRBJ1-1
CDR3 protein: CASRTGGMNTEAFF
CDR3 DNA: TGTGCCAGCCGGACTGGGGGGATGAACACTGAAGCTTTCTTT

clone size: few
V gene: TRBV12-3/TRBV12-4
D gene: TRBD2
J gene: TRBJ2-3
CDR3 protein: CASSPGLVDYF
CDR3 DNA: TGTGCCAGCAGTCCGGGACTAGTAGATTATTTT

clone size: many
V gene: TRBV4-3
D gene: -
J gene: TRBJ1-4
CDR3 protein: CASSPRGRQDEKLFF
CDR3 DNA: TGCGCCAGCAGCCCGCGAGGGAGACAGGATGAAAAACTGTTTTTT

clone size: -
V gene: TRBV16
D gene: TRBD1
J gene: TRBJ2-6
CDR3 protein: CASGTGDLSGANVLTF
CDR3 DNA: TGTGCCAGCGGGACAGGAGATCTCTCTGGGGCCAACGTCCTGACTTTC

clone size: few
V gene: TRBV12-3/TRBV12-4
D gene: -
J gene: TRBJ1-6
CDR3 protein: CASSRNPGGHNSPLHF
CDR3 DNA: TGTGCCAGCAGCCGAAACCCCGGCGGCCATAATTCACCCCTCCACTTT

clone size: few
V gene: TRBV9
D gene: -
J gene: TRBJ2-2
CDR3 protein: CASSANTQDLNTGELFF
CDR3 DNA: TGTGCCAGCAGCGCCAACACCCAGGACCTTAACACCGGGGAGCTGTTTTTT

clone size: few
V gene: TRBV6-5
D gene: -
J gene: TRBJ1-1
CDR3 protein: CASSYSRGRVSEAFF
CDR3 DNA: TGTGCCAGCAGTTACTCCCGGGGGCGAGTCTCTGAAGCTTTCTTT

clone size: -
V gene: TRBV7-2
D gene: -
J gene: TRBJ2-5
CDR3 protein: CASSLGGQQETQYF
CDR3 DNA: TGTGCCAGCAGCTTAGGCGGACAACAGGAGACCCAGTACTTC

clone size: few
V gene: TRBV11-3
D gene: TRBD1
J gene: TRBJ2-3
CDR3 protein: CASSFGTVFSRRADTQYF
CDR3 DNA: TGTGCCAGCAGCTTTGGGACAGTCTTTAGTAGACGCGCAGATACGCAGTATTTT

clone size: many
V gene: TRBV6-6
D gene: -
J gene: TRBJ1-5
CDR3 protein: CASSYSTNQPQHF
CDR3 DNA: TGTGCCAGCAGTTACTCGACGAATCAGCCCCAGCATTTT

clone size: few
V gene: TRBV6-2/TRBV6-3
D gene: TRBD2
J gene: TRBJ2-3
CDR3 protein: CASSPTPGLRRDTQYF
CDR3 DNA: TGTGCCAGCAGTCCGACCCCGGGACTACGTCGAGATACGCAGTATTTT

clone size: few
V gene: TRBV7-9
D gene: -
J gene: TRBJ2-7
CDR3 protein: CASSSLGITYEQYF
CDR3 DNA: TGTGCCAGCAGCTCATTAGGGATTACCTACGAGCAGTACTTC

clone size: many
V gene: TRBV11-2
D gene: -
J gene: TRBJ1-1
CDR3 protein: CASSSRSTEAFF
CDR3 DNA: TGTGCCAGCAGCTCCCGTAGCACTGAAGCTTTCTTT